This passage covers 2 T cell receptor beta chains from one sample sequenced in a study of T cell responses to AZD1222 COVID-19 vaccine. Measured with immunoSEQ multiplex PCR; TCRdb has only the in-frame clones, and not every one. The sample yields 110,000 to 150,000 clones, 92% seen once. The source material was peripheral blood, sampled on day 0 of AZD1222 vaccination. The receptors derive from an adult in good health.

V and J are TRBV4-1 and TRBJ1-2; weak D call: TRBD1 (6 bases). Trimming shortened V by 0 bases and J by 5 bases, and 19 bases separated the two germline ends. This CDR3 is built from 17 residues. Germline V gene sequence: CDR1 MGHRA, CDR2 YSYEKL. This CDR3 reads CASSQDKGHYNRYGYTF. The CDR3 DNA sequence: TGCGCCAGCAGCCAAGATAAGGGACACTACAACCGTTATGGCTACACCTTC.

J is TRBJ2-3 and V is TRBV18; D not resolved. Looked up from germline, CDR1 is KGHSH and CDR2 is LQKENI. The germline V and J ends were trimmed by 1 base and 0 bases, with 2 bases remaining between them. The CDR3 sequence is 13 residues long. This CDR3 is CASSPLSTDTQYF. The CDR3 DNA follows: TGTGCCAGCTCACCACTTAGCACAGATACGCAGTATTTT.